The 4 T cell receptor beta chains reported below all come from one sample, sequenced in a study of early T cells in non-severe SARS-CoV-2 infection. TCRdb processed the 5' RACE reads anew with MiXCR; each CDR3 protein has one entry. This repertoire shows about 71,000 distinct CDR3 sequences, approximately 13% found once; its top ten account for around 2.9%. The material was whole blood, obtained at baseline. The receptor source for this set is an adult who was a healthcare worker with PCR-confirmed SARS-CoV-2 infection or an uninfected control (not recorded which).

This clonotype was seen at least ten times. This chain uses TRBV28 with TRBJ2-2; D gene uncertain. The V end lost 6 bases, the J end lost 8 bases, and 7 bases lay between the germline ends. The CDR3 is 11 residues long. Germline-derived CDR1 and CDR2 are MDHEN and SYDVKM. CDR3 sequence: CASRTGGELFF. The CDR3 DNA sequence: TGTGCCAGCAGGACCGGAGGGGAGCTGTTTTTT. The whole variable domain, filled in from reference TRBV28 and TRBJ2-2, reads DVKVTQSSRYLVKRTGEKVFLECVQDMDHENMFWYRQDPGLGLRLIYFSYDVKMKEKGDIPEGYSVSREKKERFSLILESASTNQTSMYLCASRTGGELFFGEGSRLTVL.

The rearrangement uses TRBV11-2 and TRBJ2-5; 9 bases fit TRBD2. This CDR3 comprises 17 residues. The germline gives CDR1 SGHAT, CDR2 FQNNGV. V trimming: 0 bases; J trimming: 7 bases; junction bases outside the gene matches: 12. The CDR3 is CASSLDAAGGTIATQYF. The DNA of the CDR3 is TGTGCCAGCAGCTTAGATGCTGCGGGGGGGACCATCGCGACCCAGTACTTC.

This clonotype was picked up a small number of times. This chain uses TRBV28 with TRBJ2-7, with 10 bases aligning to TRBD1. Germline-derived CDR1 and CDR2 are MDHEN and SYDVKM. This CDR3 contains 15 residues. V lost 2 bases, J lost 5 bases, and 6 bases stayed unmatched. The CDR3 loop is CASSLGTGVVHEQYF. CDR3 coding DNA: TGTGCCAGCAGTTTAGGGACAGGGGTTGTCCACGAGCAGTACTTC.

In this sample, this clonotype turned up many times. The V call is TRBV6-2 or TRBV6-3, the J call TRBJ2-2; a possible D gene is TRBD2 (5 bases). V lost 2 bases to trimming and J lost 0 bases, with 7 bases between them. The CDR3 covers 15 residues. Germline V CDR1 and CDR2: MNHEY, SVGEGT. In nucleotides, the CDR3 is TGTGCCAGCAGTTACAGGACTTCGAACACCGGGGAGCTGTTTTTT. The encoded protein is CASSYRTSNTGELFF.